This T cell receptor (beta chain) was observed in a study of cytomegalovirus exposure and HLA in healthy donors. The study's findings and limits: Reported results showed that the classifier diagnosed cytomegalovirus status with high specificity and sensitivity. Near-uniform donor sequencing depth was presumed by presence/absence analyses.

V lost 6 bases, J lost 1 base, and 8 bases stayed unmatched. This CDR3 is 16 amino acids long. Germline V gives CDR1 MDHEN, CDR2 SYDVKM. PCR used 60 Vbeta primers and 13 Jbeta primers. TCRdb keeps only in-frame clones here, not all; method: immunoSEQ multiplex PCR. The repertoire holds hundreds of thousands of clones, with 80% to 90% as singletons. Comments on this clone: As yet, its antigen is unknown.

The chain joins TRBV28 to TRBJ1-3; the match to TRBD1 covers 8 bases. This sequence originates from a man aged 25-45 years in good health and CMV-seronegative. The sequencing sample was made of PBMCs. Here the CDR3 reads CASRLPGGASGNTIYF. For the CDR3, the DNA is TGTGCCAGCAGATTGCCAGGGGGCGCGTCTGGAAACACCATATATTTT. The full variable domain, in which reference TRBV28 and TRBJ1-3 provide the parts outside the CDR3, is DVKVTQSSRYLVKRTGEKVFLECVQDMDHENMFWYRQDPGLGLRLIYFSYDVKMKEKGDIPEGYSVSREKKERFSLILESASTNQTSMYLCASRLPGGASGNTIYFGEGSWLTVV.